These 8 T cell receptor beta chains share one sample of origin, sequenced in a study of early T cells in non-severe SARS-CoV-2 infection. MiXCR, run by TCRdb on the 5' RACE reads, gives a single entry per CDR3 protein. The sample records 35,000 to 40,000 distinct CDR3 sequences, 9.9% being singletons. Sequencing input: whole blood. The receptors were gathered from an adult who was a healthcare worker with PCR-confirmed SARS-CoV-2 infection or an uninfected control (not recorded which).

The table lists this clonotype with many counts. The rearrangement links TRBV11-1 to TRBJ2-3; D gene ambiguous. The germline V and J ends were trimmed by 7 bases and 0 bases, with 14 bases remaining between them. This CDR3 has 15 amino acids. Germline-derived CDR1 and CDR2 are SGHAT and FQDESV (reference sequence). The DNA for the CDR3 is TGTGCCAGCACCTCAGACCGAAGAAGCACAGATACGCAGTATTTT. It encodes CASTSDRRSTDTQYF. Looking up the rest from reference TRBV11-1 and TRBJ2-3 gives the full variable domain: EAEVAQSPRYKITEKSQAVAFWCDPISGHATLYWYRQILGQGPELLVQFQDESVVDDSQLPKDRFSAERLKGVDSTLKIQPAELGDSAMYLCASTSDRRSTDTQYFGPGTRLTVL.

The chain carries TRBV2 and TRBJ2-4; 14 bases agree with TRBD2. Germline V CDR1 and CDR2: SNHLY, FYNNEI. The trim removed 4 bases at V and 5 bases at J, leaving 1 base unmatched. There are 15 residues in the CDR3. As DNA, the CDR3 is TGTGCCAGCAGTGGGGGACTAGCGGGGGAAAACATTCAGTACTTC. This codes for CASSGGLAGENIQYF.

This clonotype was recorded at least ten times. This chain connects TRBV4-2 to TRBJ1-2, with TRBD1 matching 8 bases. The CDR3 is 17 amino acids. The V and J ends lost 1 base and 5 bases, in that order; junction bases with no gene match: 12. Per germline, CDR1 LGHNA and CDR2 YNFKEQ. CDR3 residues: CASSQGGQGGTLYGYTF. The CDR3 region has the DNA TGTGCCAGCAGCCAAGGCGGACAGGGTGGCACCCTATATGGCTACACCTTC.

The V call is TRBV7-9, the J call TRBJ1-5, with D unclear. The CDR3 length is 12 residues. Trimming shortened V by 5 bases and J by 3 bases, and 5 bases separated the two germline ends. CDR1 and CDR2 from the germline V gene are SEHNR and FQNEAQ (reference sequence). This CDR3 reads CASSEANQPQHF. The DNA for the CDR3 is TGTGCCAGCAGCGAAGCCAATCAGCCCCAGCATTTT.

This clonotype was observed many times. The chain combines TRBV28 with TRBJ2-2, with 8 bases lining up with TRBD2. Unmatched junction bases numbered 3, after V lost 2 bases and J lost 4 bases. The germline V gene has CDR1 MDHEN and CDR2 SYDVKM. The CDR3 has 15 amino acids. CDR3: CASSLSGGGTGELFF. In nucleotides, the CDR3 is TGTGCCAGCAGTTTAAGCGGGGGCGGCACCGGGGAGCTGTTTTTT.

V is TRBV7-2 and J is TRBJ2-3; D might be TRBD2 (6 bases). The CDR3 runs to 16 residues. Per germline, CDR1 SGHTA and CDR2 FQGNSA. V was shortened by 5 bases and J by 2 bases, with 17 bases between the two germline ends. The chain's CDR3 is CASSPAGTLPTDTQYF. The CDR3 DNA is TGTGCCAGCAGCCCTGCCGGGACTCTACCCACAGATACGCAGTATTTT.

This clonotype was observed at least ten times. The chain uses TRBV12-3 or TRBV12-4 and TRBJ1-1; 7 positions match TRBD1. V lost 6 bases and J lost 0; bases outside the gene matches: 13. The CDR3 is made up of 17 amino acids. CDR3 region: CASRAVGQLTLNTEAFF. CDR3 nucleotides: TGTGCCAGCAGGGCTGTGGGACAGCTCACATTGAACACTGAAGCTTTCTTT.

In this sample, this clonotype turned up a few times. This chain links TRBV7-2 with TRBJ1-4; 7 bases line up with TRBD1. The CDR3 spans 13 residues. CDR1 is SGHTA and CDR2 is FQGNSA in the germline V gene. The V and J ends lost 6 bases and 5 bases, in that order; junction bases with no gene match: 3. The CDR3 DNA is TGTGCCAGCAGAAACAGGGGAAATGAAAAACTGTTTTTT. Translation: CASRNRGNEKLFF.